The 25 T cell receptor beta chains listed next were all sequenced from one sample in a study of T cells after yellow fever vaccination (dated by TCRdb to between 2019 and 2020). The method was 5' RACE. The sequencer was an Illumina HiSeq 2500. TCRdb reanalyzed the raw reads on its own, using fastp at Q25 for trimming and MiXCR for clone calling, and kept in-frame beta chains. Every distinct CDR3 protein forms one entry, paired with its most common genes and DNA. The sample table lists 300,000 or so distinct CDR3 sequences, 6.8% of them with a count of one. The ten largest clones represent roughly a sixth of the sample. Reading the label with the study, this specimen's treatment or condition is: live attenuated yellow fever vaccine strain. Sequences were derived from PBMCs, sampled about 41 days after the first yellow fever vaccination. These receptors were taken from a man younger than 30 who received the YFV17D yellow fever vaccine.

This chain joins TRBV20-1 and TRBJ2-1; possible D gene TRBD2, 7 bases. The CDR3 runs to 15 residues. Trimming removed 1 base at V and 5 bases at J, with 15 bases between. In germline, CDR1 is DFQATT, CDR2 SNEGSKA (reference sequence). CDR3 in DNA: TGCAGTGCTAGAGCCGTGCGGGGGACAAACAATGAGCAGTTCTTC. Its protein is CSARAVRGTNNEQFF.

The chain uses TRBV7-9 and TRBJ2-3; D is ambiguous. V dropped 5 bases and J dropped 0 bases, with 18 bases sitting between them. Germline V gene data show CDR1 as SEHNR and CDR2 as FQNEAQ (reference sequence). There are 17 residues in the CDR3. The CDR3 loop is CASSRRRKPASTDTQYF. The CDR3 DNA is TGTGCCAGCAGCCGAAGACGGAAACCAGCTAGCACAGATACGCAGTATTTT.

Details on this clonotype: A much bigger clone sits one base away, suggesting this may be a read error. The gene calls are TRBV12-3 or TRBV12-4 and TRBJ2-1; D could derive from TRBD1 or TRBD2 (5 bases each). Trimming removed 7 bases from V and 5 bases from J, with 18 bases in between. This CDR3 has 15 amino acids. CDR3: CASTPEAGTHNEQFF. The DNA of the CDR3 is TGTGCCAGCACCCCGGAGGCAGGGACCCACAATGAGCAGTTCTTC.

J is TRBJ2-7 and V is TRBV20-1; 8 bases are a match to TRBD1. The CDR3 spans 11 residues. Germline CDR1 reads DFQATT; CDR2 reads SNEGSKA (reference sequence). Losses at the gene ends were 6 bases for V and 7 bases for J; bases not matched to a gene: 5. CDR3 residues: CSARTGREQYV. The CDR3 DNA reads as TGCAGTGCCCGGACAGGGAGGGAGCAGTACGTC.

This rearrangement joins TRBV7-2 to TRBJ1-2; D is perhaps TRBD1 (5 bases). Germline V gives CDR1 SGHTA, CDR2 FQGNSA. This CDR3 contains 15 residues. Between the trimmed V and J ends, which lost 5 bases and 9 bases, there was a span of 22 bases. Written as DNA, the CDR3 is TGTGCCAGCAGCAGAAGGGTATGGGGCGGTCGGAGCTACACCTTC. This sequence encodes CASSRRVWGGRSYTF.

This clonotype showed up just a few times. The CDR3 coding sequence is TGTGCCAGCAGCTCATCAATTTTAAAGGGGACCCAGTACTTC. Protein: CASSSSILKGTQYF. V usage is TRBV12-3 or TRBV12-4 and J usage is TRBJ2-5, with no clear D. V lost 6 bases and J lost 7, with 18 bases in between. CDR3 length equals 14 residues.

This clonotype has just a few counts. The chain joins TRBV4-2 to TRBJ1-1; D not resolved. The V end lost 3 bases, the J end lost 4 bases, and 6 bases lay between the germline ends. Germline V gene data show CDR1 as LGHNA and CDR2 as YNFKEQ. This CDR3 is built from 12 residues. The CDR3 region is CASSHDRTEAFF. CDR3 DNA: TGTGCCAGCAGCCACGACCGCACTGAAGCTTTCTTT.

In its sample, this clonotype was seen many times. This chain links TRBV12-3 or TRBV12-4 with TRBJ1-1; the D gene is possibly TRBD1 (5 bases). Deletions cut 5 bases from V and 1 base from J, with 14 bases between. CDR3 length equals 15 residues. CDR3 in amino acids: CASSGGMVRNTEAFF. CDR3 DNA: TGTGCCAGCAGTGGGGGAATGGTACGGAACACTGAAGCTTTCTTT.

In its sample, this clonotype was seen many times. CDR3 region: CASSNEQNSPLHF. Written as DNA, the CDR3 is TGCGCCAGCAGTAATGAACAGAATTCACCCCTCCACTTT. The V call is TRBV5-1, the J call TRBJ1-6; the D is unclear. The CDR3 is 13 residues long. V lost 5 bases and J lost 7, with 10 bases in between. Germline assignment: CDR1 SGHRS and CDR2 YFSETQ.

The chain recombines TRBV12-3 or TRBV12-4 with TRBJ1-1, with TRBD1 matching over 8 bases. The CDR3 spans 15 residues. V was pared by 1 base and J by 5 bases, with 6 bases of the junction left unmatched. CDR3 in DNA: TGTGCCAGCAGTTTAGGACCAGGGGGCGGTACTGAAGCTTTCTTT. Translating gives CASSLGPGGGTEAFF.

This clonotype was detected ten times or more. This chain connects TRBV2 to TRBJ2-5, with D perhaps matching TRBD2 (5 bases). The CDR3 has 14 residues. From germline, CDR1 is SNHLY and CDR2 FYNNEI. V was clipped by 2 bases and J by 1 base, with 8 bases between them. CDR3 protein: CASSERGSQETQYF. The CDR3 DNA reads TGTGCCAGCAGTGAACGGGGTAGCCAAGAGACCCAGTACTTC.

The sample holds a few counts of this clonotype. This sequence joins TRBV25-1 and TRBJ1-1; 7 bases agree with TRBD1. The J segment lost 1 base and the V segment lost 6 bases, leaving 8 bases of the junction unmatched. The CDR3 is 15 amino acids. Germline-derived CDR1 and CDR2 are MGHDK and SYGVNS. In nucleotides, the CDR3 is TGTGCCAGCAGAAGGACAGGAGGGGGGAACACTGAAGCTTTCTTT. Translation gives CASRRTGGGNTEAFF.

In its sample, this clonotype was seen a few times. The chain has TRBV5-4 and TRBJ1-4, with D perhaps matching TRBD1 (5 bases). V dropped 4 bases and J dropped 8 bases, with 21 bases sitting between them. Germline CDR1 is SGHNT and CDR2 is YYREEE (reference sequence). The CDR3 length is 16 residues. DNA of the CDR3: TGTGCCAGCAGCGTTCGCGTATCGGGACGAACGGAAAAACTGTTTTTT. Its protein is CASSVRVSGRTEKLFF.

The rearrangement uses TRBV20-1 and TRBJ1-4, with 8 bases identical to TRBD1. This CDR3 has 13 residues. Trimming removed 5 bases from V and 8 bases from J; junction bases left unmatched: 7. Germline V gives CDR1 DFQATT, CDR2 SNEGSKA (reference sequence). This CDR3 reads CSALQGVGEKLFF. CDR3 nucleotide sequence: TGCAGTGCTCTACAGGGGGTTGGGGAAAAACTGTTTTTT.

The chain joins TRBV12-3 or TRBV12-4 to TRBJ2-3; 8 nucleotides match TRBD2. This CDR3 comprises 15 residues. Trimming took 6 bases from V and 1 from J; bases not matched to a gene: 6. CDR3 in DNA: TGTGCCAGCAGAAGGTCGCGGGGGGGCACAGATACGCAGTATTTT. Protein: CASRRSRGGTDTQYF.

This clonotype was counted many times. The chain links TRBV10-3 to TRBJ1-1, with 9 bases fitting TRBD1. The germline gives CDR1 ENHRY, CDR2 SYGVKD. The CDR3 runs 13 residues. Losses at the gene ends were 10 bases for V and 7 bases for J; bases not matched to a gene: 10. This chain's CDR3 is CATAGQGTGEAFF. The CDR3, as DNA: TGTGCCACGGCCGGACAGGGGACCGGTGAAGCTTTCTTT.

In its sample, this clonotype was seen many times. V gene TRBV28 combines with J gene TRBJ2-5; 8 bases match TRBD1. CDR3 size: 14 residues. Germline CDR1 and CDR2: MDHEN and SYDVKM. V gave up 5 bases and J gave up 4 bases; unmatched junction bases: 6. The CDR3 spells CASSMGQDGETQYF. Written as DNA, the CDR3 is TGTGCCAGCAGTATGGGACAGGATGGAGAGACCCAGTACTTC. The full variable domain, with the rest looked up from reference TRBV28 and TRBJ2-5, is DVKVTQSSRYLVKRTGEKVFLECVQDMDHENMFWYRQDPGLGLRLIYFSYDVKMKEKGDIPEGYSVSREKKERFSLILESASTNQTSMYLCASSMGQDGETQYFGPGTRLLVL.

The genes are TRBV7-6 and TRBJ2-1; 9 bases are shared with TRBD1. The CDR3 spans 15 residues. Losses at the gene ends were 5 bases for V and 8 bases for J; bases not matched to a gene: 10. Per the germline V gene, CDR1 is SGHVS and CDR2 is FNYEAQ. The CDR3 DNA follows: TGTGCCAGCAGCGCCAGGGGACAGGGAGAACATGAGCAGTTCTTC. This translates into CASSARGQGEHEQFF.

The rearrangement joins TRBV20-1 to TRBJ1-5; TRBD1 might be the D (6 bases). Germline V CDR1 and CDR2: DFQATT, SNEGSKA (reference sequence). Trimming cost V 5 bases and J 7 bases, with 21 bases left between them. The CDR3 has 15 residues. The CDR3 bases are TGCAGTGCTGTACTCGGGGGACAAGCAAGACAGCCCCAGCATTTT. Translated, it gives CSAVLGGQARQPQHF.

The gene calls are TRBV7-2 and TRBJ2-7; 8 bases fit TRBD2. V lost 5 bases to trimming and J lost 2 bases; unmatched junction nucleotides: 8. Germline-derived CDR1 and CDR2 are SGHTA and FQGNSA. This CDR3 is built from 15 residues. This chain's CDR3 is CASSPRGAGAYEQYV. CDR3 nucleotide sequence: TGTGCCAGCAGCCCCCGGGGAGCGGGGGCCTACGAGCAGTACGTC.

This clonotype came up many times. The DNA for the CDR3 is TGCGCCAGCAGCCAGGCCACAGGGACCGAGCAGTTCTTC. Protein product: CASSQATGTEQFF. The rearrangement uses TRBV4-1 and TRBJ2-1; D may be TRBD1 (6 bases). The CDR3 totals 13 residues. CDR1 MGHRA and CDR2 YSYEKL come from the germline V gene. The ends were cut back, 3 bases at V and 10 bases at J, with 13 bases in the middle.

This chain uses TRBV28 with TRBJ2-7, with a possible D match to TRBD2 (5 bases). The germline V gene encodes CDR1 MDHEN and CDR2 SYDVKM. V was clipped by 2 bases and J by 1 base, with 6 bases between them. The CDR3 sequence is 13 residues long. The CDR3 DNA follows: TGTGCCAGCAGTTTAGGGGAGTCCTACGAGCAGTACGTC. Amino acids: CASSLGESYEQYV.

The V call is TRBV12-3 or TRBV12-4, the J call TRBJ1-4; perhaps TRBD1 as D (5 bases). The CDR3 extends over 14 amino acids. The V end lost 6 bases, the J end lost 4 bases, and 12 bases lay between the germline ends. The CDR3 DNA reads TGTGCCAGCAGGCCGGGGGGGGTTAATGAAAAACTGTTTTTT. Translating gives CASRPGGVNEKLFF.

The rearrangement uses TRBV20-1 and TRBJ1-2; 7 nucleotides match TRBD1. The CDR3 covers 12 residues. The germline CDR1 and CDR2 sequences are DFQATT and SNEGSKA (reference sequence). The ends lost 6 bases at V and 4 bases at J; junction bases unmatched: 5. The CDR3 sequence is CSAGGDSYGYTF. Here the CDR3 DNA reads TGCAGTGCCGGAGGGGACAGCTATGGCTACACCTTC.

This clonotype was seen more than once but under ten times. The chain employs TRBV4-1 and TRBJ2-2; D might be TRBD1 (6 bases). V was cut by 0 bases and J by 2 bases, with 10 bases left in between. This CDR3 spans 16 amino acids. Germline V gene data show CDR1 as MGHRA and CDR2 as YSYEKL. CDR3 sequence: CASSQEGGPNTGELFF. CDR3 DNA sequence: TGCGCCAGCAGCCAAGAAGGGGGTCCTAACACCGGGGAGCTGTTTTTT.